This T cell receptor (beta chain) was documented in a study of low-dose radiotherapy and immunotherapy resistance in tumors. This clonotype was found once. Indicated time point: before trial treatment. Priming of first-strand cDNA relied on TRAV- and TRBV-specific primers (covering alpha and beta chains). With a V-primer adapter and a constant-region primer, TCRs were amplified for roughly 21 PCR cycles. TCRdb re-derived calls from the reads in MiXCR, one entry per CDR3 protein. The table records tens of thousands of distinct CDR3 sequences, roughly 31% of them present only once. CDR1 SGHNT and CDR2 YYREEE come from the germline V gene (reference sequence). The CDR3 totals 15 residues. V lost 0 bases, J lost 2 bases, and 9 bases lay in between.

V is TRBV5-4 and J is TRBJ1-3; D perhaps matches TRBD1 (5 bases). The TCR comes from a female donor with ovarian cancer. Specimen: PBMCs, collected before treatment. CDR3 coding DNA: TGTGCCAGCAGCTTGGCGGGACTAACTGGAAACACCATATATTTT. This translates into CASSLAGLTGNTIYF.